This TCR beta chain derives from a study of radiotherapy plus CTLA-4 blockade in lung cancer. Looked up from germline, CDR1 is SGHTS and CDR2 is YDEGEE. The ends were cut back, 6 bases at V and 5 bases at J, with 15 bases in the middle. This CDR3 spans 14 amino acids. Data came from immunoSEQ multiplex PCR; TCRdb stores just in-frame clones and leaves some out. The profile shows 20,000 to 25,000 clones, around 70% of them singletons. The sequencing here drew on peripheral blood, taken from a patient treated with radiotherapy plus ipilimumab. V is TRBV5-8 and J is TRBJ2-1; a weak D match, TRBD2 (6 bases). The source of this sequence is a human donor with non-small cell lung cancer who had stable disease on radiotherapy plus ipilimumab. The CDR3 sequence: CASTRDSLDNEQFF. CDR3 DNA sequence: TGTGCCAGCACCCGGGACTCTTTAGACAATGAGCAGTTCTTC.